What follows describes a single TCR beta chain. The sample carries other DNA sequences with the same CDR3. This CDR3 is built from 13 residues. Deletions cut 2 bases from V and 3 bases from J, with 6 bases between. The germline CDR1 and CDR2 sequences are MGHRA and YSYEKL. These data come from a study of cytomegalovirus exposure and HLA in healthy donors. Only in-frame clones appear in the TCRdb table, and some are missing; sequencing was by immunoSEQ multiplex PCR. The top ten clones hold roughly 4.8% of a sample with more than 120,000 clones, about 87% of them seen once. The sample taken for sequencing was PBMCs. This clonotype was obtained from a man in his late teens or twenties in good health and CMV-seropositive. The chain combines TRBV4-1 with TRBJ2-3, with no clear D. The CDR3 nucleotides read TGCGCCAGCAGCCAACTAGGAACAGATACGCAGTATTTT. The encoded protein is CASSQLGTDTQYF.